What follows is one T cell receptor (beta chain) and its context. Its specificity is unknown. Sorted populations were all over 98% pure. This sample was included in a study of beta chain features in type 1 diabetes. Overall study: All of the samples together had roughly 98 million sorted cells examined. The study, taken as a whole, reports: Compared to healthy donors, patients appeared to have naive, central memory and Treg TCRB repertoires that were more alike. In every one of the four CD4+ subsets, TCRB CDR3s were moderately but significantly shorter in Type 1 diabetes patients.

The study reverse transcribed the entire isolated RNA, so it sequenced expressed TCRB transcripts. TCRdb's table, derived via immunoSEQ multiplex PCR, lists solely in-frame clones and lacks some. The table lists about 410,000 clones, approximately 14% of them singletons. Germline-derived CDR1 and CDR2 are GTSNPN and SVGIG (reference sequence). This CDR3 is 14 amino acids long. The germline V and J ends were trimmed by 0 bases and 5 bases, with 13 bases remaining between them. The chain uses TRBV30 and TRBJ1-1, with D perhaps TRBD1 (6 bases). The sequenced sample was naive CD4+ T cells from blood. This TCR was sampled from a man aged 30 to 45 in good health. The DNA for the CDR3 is TGTGCCTGGAGTGTACTCAGGGGAGATACTGAAGCTTTCTTT. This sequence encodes CAWSVLRGDTEAFF.